This TCR beta chain was documented in a study of response to subunit inactivated influenza vaccine. CDR1 and CDR2 from the germline V gene are SGHRS and YFSETQ. V trimming: 3 bases; J trimming: 0 bases; junction bases outside the gene matches: 7. This CDR3 has 17 amino acids. TCRdb passed the RT-PCR reads through MiXCR, listing each CDR3 protein once. In the table there are over 650,000 distinct CDR3 sequences, approximately 18% of which are singletons. Sequenced here: PBMCs from blood, sampled roughly 5 days after vaccination. The sequence was collected from a man aged 50 to 60 who received an inactivated influenza vaccine. This rearrangement joins TRBV5-1 to TRBJ2-1; 9 bases are a match to TRBD1. CDR3: CASSSFPGQGSYNEQFF. The DNA of the CDR3 is TGCGCCAGCAGCTCCTTTCCGGGACAGGGCTCCTACAATGAGCAGTTCTTC.